This passage covers 5 T cell receptor beta chains from one sample sequenced in a study of blood T cell repertoires in COVID-19. TCRdb's copy holds only in-frame clones and misses some; the assay was immunoSEQ multiplex PCR. The repertoire includes over 350,000 clones, around 90% of them detected once, and more than 0.95% sits in the top ten. Sequencing used PBMCs or T cells enriched from blood (not recorded which). Every receptor here comes from a woman younger than 30 who had recovered from COVID-19.

V and J are TRBV19 and TRBJ1-5; 8 positions agree with TRBD1. The ends lost 3 bases at V and 5 bases at J; junction bases unmatched: 9. Germline CDR1 reads LNHDA; CDR2 reads SQIVND (reference sequence). CDR3 length: 16 amino acids. In nucleotides, the CDR3 is TGTGCCAGTAGTATGCCGGCAGGGGGCCCTCATCAGCCCCAGCATTTT. The encoded protein is CASSMPAGGPHQPQHF.

The gene calls are TRBV19 and TRBJ1-5, with 7 bases aligning to TRBD1. In germline, CDR1 is LNHDA, CDR2 SQIVND (reference sequence). The CDR3 totals 13 residues. V trimming: 5 bases; J trimming: 8 bases; junction bases outside the gene matches: 6. CDR3 sequence (DNA): TGTGCCAGTAGTGACAGGGCAAGGGAGCCCCAGCATTTT. It yields the protein CASSDRAREPQHF.

This clone was observed once. The chain has TRBV6-5 and TRBJ1-1; unclear D gene. CDR3 length: 12 residues. The germline V and J ends were trimmed by 7 bases and 4 bases, with 10 bases remaining between them. The germline V gene has CDR1 MNHEY and CDR2 SVGAGI. The DNA of the CDR3 is TGTGCCAGCATATCAGTCTCCACTGAAGCTTTCTTT. The encoded protein is CASISVSTEAFF.

This chain uses TRBV6-2 or TRBV6-3 with TRBJ2-5; 9 positions match TRBD2. The CDR3 consists of 16 residues. Unmatched junction bases numbered 12, after V lost 5 bases and J lost 5 bases. In germline, CDR1 is MNHEY, CDR2 SVGEGT. The CDR3 bases are TGTGCCAGCAGTCGCAACTCAGCGGGGGGCCGGGAGACCCAGTACTTC. Translating gives CASSRNSAGGRETQYF.

The V call is TRBV9, the J call TRBJ2-3; 8 bases line up with TRBD2. Losses at the gene ends were 4 bases for V and 3 bases for J; bases not matched to a gene: 10. The CDR3 is 16 amino acids. Germline V gene sequence: CDR1 SGDLS, CDR2 YYNGEE. CDR3 nucleotides: TGTGCCAGCAGCCCTTTTTCGGGGGGGGGAACAGATACGCAGTATTTT. It translates to CASSPFSGGGTDTQYF.